Listed below are T cell receptor beta chains from one sample, sequenced in a study of early T cells in non-severe SARS-CoV-2 infection. TCRdb re-derived calls from the 5' RACE reads in MiXCR, one entry per CDR3 protein. The sample has 100,000 to 120,000 distinct CDR3 sequences; over 9.5% are singletons. The sample was whole blood, taken at baseline. The receptor set was obtained from an adult who was a healthcare worker with PCR-confirmed SARS-CoV-2 infection or an uninfected control (not recorded which). Both conserved end residues are part of each CDR3. A D gene is named only where the DNA matches it firmly. Part of the rows lack a size; the others show once, few, many or a class for expanded clones.

V gene,clone size,D gene,J gene,CDR3 protein,CDR3 DNA
TRBV6-1,many,NA,TRBJ2-1,CASSEARGAYNEQFF,TGTGCCAGCAGTGAAGCGAGAGGAGCCTACAATGAGCAGTTCTTC
TRBV7-3,NA,TRBD2,TRBJ2-2,CASSAPSGGNTGELFF,TGTGCCAGCAGCGCCCCTAGCGGGGGTAACACCGGGGAGCTGTTTTTT
TRBV7-6,NA,NA,TRBJ1-1,CASSLYGTQNTEAFF,TGTGCCAGCAGCTTATATGGGACACAGAACACTGAAGCTTTCTTT
TRBV29-1,few,TRBD1,TRBJ1-1,CSVTGEGITEAFF,TGCAGCGTCACAGGGGAAGGGATCACTGAAGCTTTCTTT
TRBV18,few,NA,TRBJ2-5,CASSYEIQETQYF,TGTGCCAGCTCTTACGAGATTCAAGAGACCCAGTACTTC
TRBV30,few,TRBD1,TRBJ1-4,CAWSAKTGKAYEKLFF,TGTGCCTGGAGTGCCAAGACAGGGAAGGCGTATGAAAAACTGTTTTTT
TRBV5-1,few,TRBD2,TRBJ2-1,CASSLALAGDNEQFF,TGCGCCAGCAGCTTGGCACTAGCGGGGGACAATGAGCAGTTCTTC
TRBV7-3,NA,NA,TRBJ2-1,CASSSLGNNEQFF,TGTGCCAGCAGCTCGCTAGGGAACAATGAGCAGTTCTTC
TRBV5-1,NA,NA,TRBJ2-7,CASSFAGYEQYF,TGCGCCAGCAGCTTCGCTGGGTACGAGCAGTACTTC
TRBV13,NA,NA,TRBJ1-1,CASSLRGRVNTEAFF,TGTGCCAGCAGCTTACGGGGGCGCGTGAACACTGAAGCTTTCTTT
TRBV3-1,NA,TRBD1,TRBJ2-1,CASSHRTGRSPNEQFF,TGTGCCAGCAGCCACCGGACAGGCCGGTCCCCGAATGAGCAGTTCTTC
TRBV7-8,few,NA,TRBJ1-3,CASTSGTRNTIYF,TGTGCCAGCACATCCGGGACGCGAAACACCATATATTTT
TRBV6-5,NA,NA,TRBJ2-1,CASSYFQIREFNEQFF,TGTGCCAGCAGTTACTTTCAAATACGGGAGTTCAATGAGCAGTTCTTC
TRBV12-3/TRBV12-4,NA,TRBD2,TRBJ2-7,CASSPGLAGVRYF,TGTGCCAGCAGCCCGGGACTAGCGGGTGTTCGGTACTTC
TRBV7-6,many,NA,TRBJ2-1,CASSFHNEQFF,TGTGCCAGCAGCTTCCACAATGAGCAGTTCTTC
TRBV11-2,few,NA,TRBJ1-5,CASSLEGGASPQHF,TGTGCCAGCAGCTTAGAGGGGGGAGCTTCGCCCCAGCATTTT
TRBV20-1,NA,TRBD1,TRBJ1-2,CSARVGTGHGYTF,TGCAGTGCTAGAGTTGGGACAGGGCACGGCTACACCTTC
TRBV10-2,NA,NA,TRBJ1-2,CASLVSGQSHGYTF,TGCGCCAGCCTGGTTTCTGGGCAGTCCCATGGCTACACCTTC
TRBV7-6,few,NA,TRBJ2-7,CASSLEAGKTYEQYF,TGTGCCAGCAGCTTAGAGGCAGGGAAGACCTACGAGCAGTACTTC
TRBV18,few,NA,TRBJ1-2,CASSPLDGYTF,TGTGCCAGCTCACCTCTCGATGGCTACACCTTC
TRBV7-2,few,NA,TRBJ2-1,CASSFTGHWVGEQFF,TGTGCCAGCAGCTTTACGGGACATTGGGTCGGCGAGCAGTTCTTC
TRBV29-1,NA,TRBD1,TRBJ2-5,CSVRFRGPEETQYF,TGCAGCGTTAGGTTTAGGGGGCCTGAGGAGACCCAGTACTTC